This is a list of T cell receptor beta chains from one sample in a study of cytomegalovirus exposure and HLA in healthy donors. The table came from immunoSEQ multiplex PCR; TCRdb's copy has only in-frame clones and leaves some out. The sample holds 170,000 or so clones; about four fifths are singletons and the top ten take about 7%. The sequenced sample consisted of PBMCs. The receptors stem from a man aged 25-45 years in good health and CMV-seropositive. Both conserved end residues are part of each CDR3. D genes are given only for firm matches. Expanded clones are given a class, and other clones once, few, many or no size at all.

D	V	length	size	J	DNA	CDR3
TRBD2	TRBV27	14	.	TRBJ2-2	TGTGCCAGCAGTCCCGGGACTACGTCCGGGGAGCTGTTTTTT	CASSPGTTSGELFF
TRBD2	TRBV5-4	17	.	TRBJ2-7	TGTGCCAGCAGCGATAGCCGGACTAGCGGGAATCTTGGGGAGCAGTACTTC	CASSDSRTSGNLGEQYF
TRBD2	TRBV28	22	.	TRBJ2-7	TGTGCCAGCAGTACGGAAGTGGCTAGCGGGAGGGCCACCGGGGCGTTTAGATACGAGCAGTACTTC	CASSTEVASGRATGAFRYEQYF
TRBD1	TRBV7-9	16	once	TRBJ1-2	TGTGCCAGCAGCTTAGCTGGGACAGGGGTGAACTATGGCTACACCTTC	CASSLAGTGVNYGYTF
TRBD2	TRBV7-3	15	once	TRBJ2-3	TGTGCCAGCAGCAATAGCGGGAGAAGCACAGATACGCAGTATTTT	CASSNSGRSTDTQYF
.	TRBV7-2	15	once	TRBJ2-3	TGTGCCAGCAGCTTAGTTGCGGGGGCCACAGATACGCAGTATTTT	CASSLVAGATDTQYF
.	TRBV9	13	.	TRBJ1-3	TGTGCCAGCAGCTCCTGGGGGCAGAACACCATATATTTT	CASSSWGQNTIYF
.	TRBV7-2	18	.	TRBJ1-2	TGTGCCAGCAGCTTAGGTGGGGTGAGGGACAAAGCTAACTATGGCTACACCTTC	CASSLGGVRDKANYGYTF
TRBD2	TRBV5-1	17	.	TRBJ2-3	TGCGCCAGCAGCTCCGAGGGGGGACTAGCGGGCGGAGATACGCAGTATTTT	CASSSEGGLAGGDTQYF
TRBD1	TRBV11-2	14	.	TRBJ2-7	TGTGCCAGCAGCTTGGGACAGGGAAACTACGAGCAGTACTTC	CASSLGQGNYEQYF
TRBD1	TRBV10-2	14	.	TRBJ1-5	TGCGCCAGCACCGGTCGGACAGGGAATCAGCCCCAGCATTTT	CASTGRTGNQPQHF
TRBD2	TRBV7-9	15	.	TRBJ2-7	TGTGCCAGCAGTCCCGTTGTAGCGGGGGCCTACGAGCAGTACTTC	CASSPVVAGAYEQYF
TRBD1	TRBV27	12	.	TRBJ2-7	TGTGCCAGCAGTTGGACAGGGGGCGAGCAGTACTTC	CASSWTGGEQYF
.	TRBV5-1	14	.	TRBJ1-1	TGCGCCAGCAGCGAGGTCAGGGAGAACACTGAAGCTTTCTTT	CASSEVRENTEAFF
.	TRBV4-2	15	.	TRBJ2-5	TGTGCCAGCAGCCGCCGTGAACTCGCGCAAGAGACCCAGTACTTC	CASSRRELAQETQYF
.	TRBV5-3	14	.	TRBJ2-1	TGTGCCAGAAGCGGCGGGCCAGTAAAAAATGAGCAGTTCTTC	CARSGGPVKNEQFF
.	TRBV29-1	12	few	TRBJ1-1	TGCAGCGGTGATCGGGCGGGGAGGGAAGCTTTCTTT	CSGDRAGREAFF
TRBD2	TRBV7-2	18	.	TRBJ2-1	TGTGCCAGCAGCTTAATTGCTAGCGGGGGGGGCACCTACAATGAGCAGTTCTTC	CASSLIASGGGTYNEQFF
.	TRBV18	15	.	TRBJ2-2	TGTGCCAGCTCACCGGAGGGACAGATCACCGGGGAGCTGTTTTTT	CASSPEGQITGELFF
TRBD1	TRBV4-3	15	few	TRBJ1-1	TGCGCCAGCAGCCAAGAGGACAGGCTGAACACTGAAGCTTTCTTT	CASSQEDRLNTEAFF
.	TRBV27	14	.	TRBJ2-7	TGTGCCAGCAGTTTAACCGGACTGAACTACGAGCAGTACTTC	CASSLTGLNYEQYF
.	TRBV15	16	.	TRBJ2-7	TGTGCCACCAGCAGAGATCGACAGACAAACATGTACGAGCAGTACTTC	CATSRDRQTNMYEQYF
TRBD1	TRBV9	14	.	TRBJ2-7	TGTGCCAGCAGCCCGGGGACAGGGGCCTACGAGCAGTACTTC	CASSPGTGAYEQYF
.	TRBV6-1	12	.	TRBJ1-3	TGTGCCAGCAGAGGACAGATGGGCACCATATATTTT	CASRGQMGTIYF
.	TRBV30	11	.	TRBJ2-3	TGTGCCTTGACTAGCACAGATACGCAGTATTTT	CALTSTDTQYF
.	TRBV11-2	14	.	TRBJ1-1	TGTGCCAGCAGCTTAGTAGAGGGTGACACTGAAGCTTTCTTT	CASSLVEGDTEAFF
TRBD2	TRBV7-2	19	few	TRBJ2-3	TGTGCCAGCAGCTTAGGGACTAGCGGGAGGGCGTTAAGCACAGATACGCAGTATTTT	CASSLGTSGRALSTDTQYF
TRBD2	TRBV7-3	15	few	TRBJ2-2	TGTGCCAGCAGCTTATTCGGGGGGGACACCGGGGAGCTGTTTTTT	CASSLFGGDTGELFF
.	TRBV6-5	14	.	TRBJ2-7	TGTGCCAGCAGTTACCAGCAGGGGACCAACGAGCAGTACTTC	CASSYQQGTNEQYF
TRBD1	TRBV5-1	15	.	TRBJ1-2	TGCGCCAGCAGCATCCCGGGACAGAGAGTCTATGGCTACACCTTC	CASSIPGQRVYGYTF
.	TRBV27	15	once	TRBJ1-1	TGTGCCAGCAGTTTAACAACAGGGTTTGACACTGAAGCTTTCTTT	CASSLTTGFDTEAFF
.	TRBV27	13	.	TRBJ1-2	TGTGCCAGCAGTTTATTGTCAGGGAACGGCTACACCTTC	CASSLLSGNGYTF
TRBD1	TRBV7-2	15	once	TRBJ1-5	TGTGCCAGCAGCCCGGGACAGGCAACAGGGCAGCCCCAGCATTTT	CASSPGQATGQPQHF
.	TRBV15	15	.	TRBJ2-6	TGTGCCACCAGCAAAACCGGCTCTGGGGCCAACGTCCTGACTTTC	CATSKTGSGANVLTF
TRBD2	TRBV6-6	16	.	TRBJ2-5	TGTGCCAGCAGTTACACCGGCCTAGCGGGGGGAGAGACCCAGTACTTC	CASSYTGLAGGETQYF
.	TRBV5-1	15	.	TRBJ1-4	TGCGCCAGCACCCCCCGTCGGGGGGCGGGGGAAAAACTGTTTTTT	CASTPRRGAGEKLFF
TRBD1	TRBV15	18	.	TRBJ1-4	TGTGCCACCAGCAGAGATTTGGGACAGGCTGCAACTAATGAAAAACTGTTTTTT	CATSRDLGQAATNEKLFF
.	TRBV5-4	14	.	TRBJ2-1	TGTGCCAGCAGCCCTTCCCGAGCCTACAATGAGCAGTTCTTC	CASSPSRAYNEQFF
.	TRBV4-1	12	few	TRBJ1-1	TGCGCCAGCAGCCGCGGGGGCGTTGAAGCTTTCTTT	CASSRGGVEAFF
TRBD1	TRBV27	14	.	TRBJ1-2	TGTGCCAGCAAAGGACAGGGAACGGCTAATGGCTACACCTTC	CASKGQGTANGYTF
TRBD2	TRBV13	16	once	TRBJ2-5	TGTGCCAGCAGCTCGACGGGACTAGCGGGGGAAGAGACCCAGTACTTC	CASSSTGLAGEETQYF
TRBD1	TRBV6-1	17	.	TRBJ2-6	TGTGCCAGCAGTGACGGGACAGGGGGCGCTGGGGCCAACGTCCTGACTTTC	CASSDGTGGAGANVLTF
TRBD1	TRBV4-2	15	.	TRBJ1-2	TGTGCCAGCAGCCAGCGGGACAGCGCAAACTATGGCTACACCTTC	CASSQRDSANYGYTF
TRBD1	TRBV10-3	15	.	TRBJ1-1	TGTGCCATCAGTGAGTCTAGGACAGGGAACACTGAAGCTTTCTTT	CAISESRTGNTEAFF
.	TRBV7-2	14	.	TRBJ1-3	TGTGCCAGCAGCCAAGCCGACTCTGGAAACACCATATATTTT	CASSQADSGNTIYF
TRBD1	TRBV5-4	14	.	TRBJ1-3	TGTGCCAGCAGCTTGTCGGGACAGGGGCACACCATATATTTT	CASSLSGQGHTIYF
TRBD2	TRBV25-1	15	.	TRBJ2-3	TGTGCCAGCAGTGAACGGGGACTAGCGACAGATACGCAGTATTTT	CASSERGLATDTQYF
.	TRBV27	16	.	TRBJ2-7	TGTGCCAGCAGTCGGGTCGGAAGGACTTTCTCCTACGAGCAGTACTTC	CASSRVGRTFSYEQYF
.	TRBV19	13	once	TRBJ1-1	TGTGCCAGTAGTATAGTAGCCGGGGAAGAAGCTTTCTTT	CASSIVAGEEAFF
.	TRBV28	13	once	TRBJ1-1	TGTGCCAGCAGTGGGACACCAAACACTGAAGCTTTCTTT	CASSGTPNTEAFF
TRBD1	TRBV5-1	15	.	TRBJ1-2	TGCGCCAGCCATACCGGGACAGGGGACCCCTATGGCTACACCTTC	CASHTGTGDPYGYTF